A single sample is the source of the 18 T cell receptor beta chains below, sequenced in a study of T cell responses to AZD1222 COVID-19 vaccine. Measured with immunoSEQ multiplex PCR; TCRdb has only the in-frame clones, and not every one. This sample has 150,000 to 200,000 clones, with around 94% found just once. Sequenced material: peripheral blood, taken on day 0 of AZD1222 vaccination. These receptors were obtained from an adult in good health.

The CDR3 DNA is TGTGCCAGTAGCCCTACCGACAGGAGCTCCTATAATTCACCCCTCCACTTT. It translates to CASSPTDRSSYNSPLHF. The V gene is TRBV19, the J gene TRBJ1-6; D might be TRBD1 (6 bases). The germline V gene has CDR1 LNHDA and CDR2 SQIVND (reference sequence). There are 17 residues in the CDR3. Trimming left V 6 bases short and J 0 bases short, with 15 bases between.

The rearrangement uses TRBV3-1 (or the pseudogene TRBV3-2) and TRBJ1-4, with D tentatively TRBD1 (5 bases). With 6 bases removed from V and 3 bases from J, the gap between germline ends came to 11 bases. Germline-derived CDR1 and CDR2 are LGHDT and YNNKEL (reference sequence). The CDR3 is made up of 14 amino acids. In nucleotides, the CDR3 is TGTGCCAGCAGGCGGGACGCTTCTAATGAAAAACTGTTTTTT. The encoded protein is CASRRDASNEKLFF.

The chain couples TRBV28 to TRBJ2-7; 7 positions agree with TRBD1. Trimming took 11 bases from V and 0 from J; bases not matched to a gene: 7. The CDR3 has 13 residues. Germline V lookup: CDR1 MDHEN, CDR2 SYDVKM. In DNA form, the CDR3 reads TGTGCCGCGAGGGGGCCCTTCTCCTACGAGCAGTACTTC. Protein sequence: CAARGPFSYEQYF.

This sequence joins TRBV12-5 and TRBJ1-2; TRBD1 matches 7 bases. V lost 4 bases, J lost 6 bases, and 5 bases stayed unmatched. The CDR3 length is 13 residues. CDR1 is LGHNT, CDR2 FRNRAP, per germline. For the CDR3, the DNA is TGTGCTAGTGGTTCGTCAGGGGGGCATGGCTACACCTTC. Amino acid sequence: CASGSSGGHGYTF.

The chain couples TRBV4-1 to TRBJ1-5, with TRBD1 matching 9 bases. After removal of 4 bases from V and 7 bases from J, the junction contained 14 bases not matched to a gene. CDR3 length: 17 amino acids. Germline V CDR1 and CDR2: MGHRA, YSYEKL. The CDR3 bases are TGCGCCAGCAGCCCAACCCCCGGACAGGGGATTGGACAGCCCCAGCATTTT. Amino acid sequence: CASSPTPGQGIGQPQHF.

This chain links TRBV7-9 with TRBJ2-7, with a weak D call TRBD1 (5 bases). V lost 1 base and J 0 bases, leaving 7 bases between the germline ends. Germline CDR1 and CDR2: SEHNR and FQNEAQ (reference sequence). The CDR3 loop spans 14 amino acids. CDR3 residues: CASSLVGASYEQYF. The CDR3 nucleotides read TGTGCCAGCAGCTTAGTAGGGGCCTCCTACGAGCAGTACTTC.

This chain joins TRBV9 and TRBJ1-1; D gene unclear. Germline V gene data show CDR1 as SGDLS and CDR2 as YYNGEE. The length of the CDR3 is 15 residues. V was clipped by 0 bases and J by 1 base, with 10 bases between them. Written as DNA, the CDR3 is TGTGCCAGCAGCGTAGGGCCGGGTGGGAACACTGAAGCTTTCTTT. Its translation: CASSVGPGGNTEAFF.

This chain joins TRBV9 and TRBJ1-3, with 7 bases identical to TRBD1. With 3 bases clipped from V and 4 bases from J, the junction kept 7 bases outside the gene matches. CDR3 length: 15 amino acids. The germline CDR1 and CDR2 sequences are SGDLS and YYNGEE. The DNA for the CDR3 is TGTGCCAGCAGCGCTGAAGGGGGCTACGGAAACACCATATATTTT. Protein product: CASSAEGGYGNTIYF.

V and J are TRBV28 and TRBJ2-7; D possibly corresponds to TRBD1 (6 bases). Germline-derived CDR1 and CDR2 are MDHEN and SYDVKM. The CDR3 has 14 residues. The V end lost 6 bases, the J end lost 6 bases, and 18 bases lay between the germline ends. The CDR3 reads CASRTLGARGEQYF. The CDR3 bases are TGTGCCAGCAGGACGCTGGGGGCCAGGGGCGAGCAGTACTTC.

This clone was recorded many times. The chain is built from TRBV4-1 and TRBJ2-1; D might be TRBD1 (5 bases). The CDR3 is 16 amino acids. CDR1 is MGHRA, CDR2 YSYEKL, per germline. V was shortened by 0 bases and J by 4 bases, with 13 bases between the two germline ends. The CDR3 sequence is CASSQDALGAYNEQFF. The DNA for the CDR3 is TGCGCCAGCAGCCAAGATGCCCTAGGGGCGTACAATGAGCAGTTCTTC.

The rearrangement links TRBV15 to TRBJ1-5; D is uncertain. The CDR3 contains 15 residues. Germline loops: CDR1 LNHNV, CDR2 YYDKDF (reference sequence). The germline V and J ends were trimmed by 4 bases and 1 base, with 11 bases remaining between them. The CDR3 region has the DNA TGTGCCACCAGCAAGAATACCGGGAGCAATCAGCCCCAGCATTTT. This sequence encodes CATSKNTGSNQPQHF. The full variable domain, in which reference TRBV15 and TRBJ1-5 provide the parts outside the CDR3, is DAMVIQNPRYQVTQFGKPVTLSCSQTLNHNVMYWYQQKSSQAPKLLFHYYDKDFNNEADTPDNFQSRRPNTSFCFLDIRSPGLGDTAMYLCATSKNTGSNQPQHFGDGTRLSIL.

The CDR3 coding sequence is TGTGCCAGCAGCTGGGGACAGGGTGATGAAAAACTGTTTTTT. It encodes CASSWGQGDEKLFF. This chain uses TRBV7-9 with TRBJ1-4; TRBD1 matches at 9 bases. Germline CDR1 and CDR2: SEHNR and FQNEAQ (reference sequence). This CDR3 contains 14 residues. V gave up 4 bases and J gave up 6 bases; unmatched junction bases: 3.

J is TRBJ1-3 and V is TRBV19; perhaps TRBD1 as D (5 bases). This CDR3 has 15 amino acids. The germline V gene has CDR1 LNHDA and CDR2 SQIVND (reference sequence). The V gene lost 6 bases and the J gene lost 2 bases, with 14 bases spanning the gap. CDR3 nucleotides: TGTGCCAGTAGACCCCCGACAGAAACTGGAAACACCATATATTTT. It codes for CASRPPTETGNTIYF.

CDR3 coding DNA: TGTGCCAGCAGCACCGACAGCTTCCCCTATGGCTACACCTTC. Its protein is CASSTDSFPYGYTF. The V gene is TRBV6-5, the J gene TRBJ1-2, with D possibly matching TRBD1 (5 bases). V dropped 6 bases and J dropped 4 bases, with 15 bases sitting between them. The germline gives CDR1 MNHEY, CDR2 SVGAGI. This CDR3 is built from 14 residues.

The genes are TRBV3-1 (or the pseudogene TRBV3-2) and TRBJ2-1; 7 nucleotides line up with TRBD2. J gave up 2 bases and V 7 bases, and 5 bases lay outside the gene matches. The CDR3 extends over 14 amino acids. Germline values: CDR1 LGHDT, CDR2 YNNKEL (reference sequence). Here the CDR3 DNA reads TGTGCCAGCAAACAAGCGGGGACCTACAATGAGCAGTTCTTC. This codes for CASKQAGTYNEQFF.

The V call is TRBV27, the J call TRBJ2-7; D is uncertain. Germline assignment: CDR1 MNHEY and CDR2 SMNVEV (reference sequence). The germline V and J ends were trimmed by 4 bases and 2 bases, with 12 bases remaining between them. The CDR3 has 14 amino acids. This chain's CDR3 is CASSSPRSPYEQYF. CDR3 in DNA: TGTGCCAGCAGTTCCCCGAGATCCCCCTACGAGCAGTACTTC.

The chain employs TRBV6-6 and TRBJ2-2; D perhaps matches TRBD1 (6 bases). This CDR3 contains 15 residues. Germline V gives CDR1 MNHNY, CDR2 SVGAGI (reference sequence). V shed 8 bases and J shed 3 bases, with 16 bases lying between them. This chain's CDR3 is CASSGRQAHTGELFF. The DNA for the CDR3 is TGTGCCAGCTCGGGGCGACAGGCGCACACCGGGGAGCTGTTTTTT.

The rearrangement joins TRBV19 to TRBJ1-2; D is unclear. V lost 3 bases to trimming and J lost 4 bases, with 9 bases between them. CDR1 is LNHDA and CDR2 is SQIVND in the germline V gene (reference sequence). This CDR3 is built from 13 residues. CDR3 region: CASSMERAYGYTF. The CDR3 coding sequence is TGTGCCAGTAGTATGGAGAGAGCCTATGGCTACACCTTC.